Listed below are T cell receptor beta chains from one sample, sequenced in a study of cytomegalovirus exposure and HLA in healthy donors. The assay was immunoSEQ multiplex PCR, and TCRdb's table has in-frame clones only and misses some. The profile shows some 150,000 clones, about three fifths of them singletons. Sequenced material: PBMCs. These receptors originate from a woman aged 25 to 39 in good health and CMV-seropositive. CDR3s include the opening cysteine and the closing phenylalanine or tryptophan. The D gene is left open where the match is weak. Size is omitted from some rows. Given values are once, few, many or a class for expanded clones.

clone size	D gene	CDR3 length	V gene	J gene	CDR3 protein	CDR3 DNA
-	-	15	TRBV18	TRBJ2-6	CASSPEGSGANVLTF	TGTGCCAGCTCACCAGAGGGATCTGGGGCCAACGTCCTGACTTTC
-	-	11	TRBV10-2	TRBJ1-2	CASETNYGYTF	TGCGCCAGCGAGACTAACTATGGCTACACCTTC
-	TRBD2	14	TRBV27	TRBJ2-3	CATGGSSSTDTQYF	TGTGCCACCGGGGGGAGTTCTAGCACAGATACGCAGTATTTT
-	-	14	TRBV5-1	TRBJ2-5	CASSRDRSQETQYF	TGCGCCAGCAGCCGCGACAGGTCACAAGAGACCCAGTACTTC
-	TRBD2	16	TRBV9	TRBJ2-7	CASSVRGGAGSYEQYF	TGTGCCAGCAGCGTGAGGGGAGGGGCAGGATCCTACGAGCAGTACTTC
once	-	16	TRBV21-1	TRBJ2-5	CASSKGRGQEQETQYF	TGTGCCAGCAGCAAAGGTAGAGGACAGGAACAAGAGACCCAGTACTTC
-	-	13	TRBV5-5	TRBJ1-2	CASSHPAGDGYTF	TGTGCCAGCAGCCATCCAGCCGGGGATGGCTACACCTTC
few	-	14	TRBV29-1	TRBJ2-7	CSVEDRPSTRVQYF	TGCAGCGTTGAAGACCGTCCAAGCACCCGAGTGCAGTACTTC
-	-	17	TRBV4-1	TRBJ2-6	CASSPRDFKAGANVLTF	TGCGCCAGCAGCCCGCGGGACTTTAAAGCTGGGGCCAACGTCCTGACTTTC
-	-	13	TRBV10-3	TRBJ2-3	CAISEENTDTQYF	TGTGCCATCAGTGAGGAGAACACAGATACGCAGTATTTT
-	-	12	TRBV30	TRBJ1-2	CAWIPPGEGYTF	TGTGCCTGGATACCCCCGGGGGAAGGCTACACCTTC
many	-	15	TRBV15	TRBJ1-2	CATSRDRVRVNGYTF	TGTGCCACCAGCAGAGATCGGGTGAGGGTCAATGGCTACACCTTC
-	TRBD1	15	TRBV4-2	TRBJ2-7	CASSPTDRGSDEQYF	TGTGCCAGCAGCCCCACGGACAGGGGGAGTGACGAGCAGTACTTC
-	-	14	TRBV27	TRBJ1-3	CASRGAGVGNTIYF	TGTGCCAGCAGGGGGGCAGGGGTCGGAAACACCATATATTTT
-	-	13	TRBV18	TRBJ1-2	CASSPPSSYGYTF	TGTGCCAGCTCACCACCTAGCTCGTATGGCTACACCTTC
once	-	11	TRBV13	TRBJ2-5	CASSYMETQYF	TGTGCCAGCAGCTACATGGAGACCCAGTACTTC
-	-	13	TRBV5-1	TRBJ2-3	CASSLDSTDTQYF	TGCGCCAGCAGCTTGGACTCGACAGATACGCAGTATTTT
-	-	18	TRBV14	TRBJ1-3	CASSQDLGARPSGNTIYF	TGTGCCAGCAGCCAAGATCTTGGAGCTCGACCCTCTGGAAACACCATATATTTT
few	-	13	TRBV5-4	TRBJ2-7	CASSLVTGHEQYF	TGTGCCAGCAGCTTGGTCACAGGACACGAGCAGTACTTC